The rows below give T cell receptor beta chains drawn from one sample of a study of T cell changes during pregnancy in multiple sclerosis. Repertoires were generated with immunoSEQ multiplex PCR, while TCRdb's copy carries only in-frame clones and drops some. This sample yields 84,000 or so clones, of which about 95% are seen a single time; about 2.5% belongs to the top ten. The sample here was peripheral blood, taken in the third trimester of pregnancy. The origin of the receptors is a female donor with multiple sclerosis, enrolled in a pregnancy study. CDR3s include the opening cysteine and the closing phenylalanine or tryptophan.

v_gene,CDR3aa
TRBV7-9,CASSSRRRGQDQNYGYTF
TRBV7-8,CASSSPGAYNEQFF
TRBV6-1,CASTPTGEGTEAFF
TRBV19,CASRGLNQPQHF
TRBV6-5,CASRGGNEQFF
TRBV29-1,CSVGGGSVYEQYF
TRBV10-2,CASIPDRGYGYTF
TRBV7-9,CASSLEGGTGEKLFF
TRBV4-1,CASSHRDRGYEQYF
TRBV7-8,CASSPRDRDPRSQHF
TRBV11-2,CASSFPGTNHNEQFF
TRBV27,CASSLYISNQPQHF
TRBV19,CASSIDTNYGYTF
TRBV7-9,CASSFSGLQETQYF
TRBV5-1,CASTSGAYNEQFF
TRBV5-5,CASSRSGGAGSYEQYF
TRBV6-1,CAITTGGLNYGYTF
TRBV14,CASSRTQGTYGYTF
TRBV19,CASTGTGNQPQHF
TRBV18,CASSPRLPYEQYF
TRBV4-2,CASSQVWGDPGETQYF
TRBV20-1,CSARGTGEQYF
TRBV6-1,CASSERRRVHTEAFF
TRBV6-5,CATQRVGPNTGELFF
TRBV7-2,CASSQEPVSGYEQYF
TRBV10-3,CAIGTGDSNQPQHF
TRBV6-1,CASSIQGADTEAFF
TRBV14,CASSRTGGGGYTF
TRBV7-7,CASSYRQGAQETQYF
TRBV4-1,CASSQGGQMENTEAFF
TRBV27,CASTFGGGGQPQHF
TRBV30,CAWSVGDRDRQPQHF
TRBV11-1,CASSSGLHNEQFF
TRBV7-9,CASSLEAISGSSYNEQFF
TRBV5-6,CASSLYGQTVGNEKLFF
TRBV7-2,CASSFTSGAGETQYF
TRBV29-1,CSVGTSPETQYF
TRBV4-1,CASSQVQGIGSNQPQHF
TRBV4-1,CASSQEEQRETQYF
TRBV7-2,CASSINSGGAILF
TRBV6-1,CASSVGRDYGYTF
TRBV10-3,CAISGTSGGPNEQFF
TRBV29-1,CSVSTVNEQYF
TRBV5-4,CASSLAGLSYNEQFF
TRBV25-1,CASSNAGTASYNEQFF
TRBV30,CARDGTGKTEAFF
TRBV7-9,CASSFGQGDYGYTF
TRBV6-1,CASSAGMADYGYTF
TRBV2,CASSEWGDGVQFF
TRBV5-1,CASSQGLQGYGELFF
TRBV6-5,CASSPGVPISYEQYF
TRBV21-1,CASSADRVGYGYTF
TRBV10-3,CAIRGTEVSYEQYF